This T cell receptor beta chain was captured by sequencing in a study of T cells after yellow fever vaccination. Study background: SMART-Seq v4 Ultra Low Input prepared the low-cell-number fractions.

Regarding this clonotype: Its antigen is not known.

Study-wide results and caveats: Weaker overall was a secondary response that nonetheless peaked faster, on day 5 versus 15. Subsequent to the booster, the majority of primary-vaccination clones reappeared (96% CD4, approximately 85% CD8).

Looked up from germline, CDR1 is LGHNA and CDR2 is YNFKEQ. The CDR3 has 15 residues. Trimming pared 2 bases from V and 0 bases from J, leaving 9 bases between. Conversion of TCR transcripts into cDNA relied on 5'RACE template switching, which added a universal primer site and UMIs. TCRdb re-called the 5' RACE reads with MiXCR, one entry per CDR3 protein. The data show hundreds of thousands of distinct CDR3 sequences, around a fifth seen once. This sequence originates from a young man who received the YFV17D yellow fever vaccine. V and J are TRBV4-2 and TRBJ2-3; D gene uncertain. The starting material was PBMCs, obtained around 3 weeks after the first yellow fever vaccination. CDR3 amino acids: CASSQRHSSTDTQYF. DNA of the CDR3: TGTGCCAGCAGCCAACGGCACAGTAGCACAGATACGCAGTATTTT.